A single sample is the source of the 12 T cell receptor beta chains below, sequenced in a study of T cells in Graves' hyperthyroidism and ophthalmopathy. Amplification yielded TCR beta CDR3 regions, with RNA transcripts as the source. The primer set for the first-round RT-PCR of the TCR CDR3 was HTBI. Each CDR3 protein is one row after TCRdb ran MiXCR on the multiplex PCR reads. The sample carries around 490,000 distinct CDR3 sequences, about 20% recorded once. Sequencing was carried out using blood. Receptors originate from a middle-aged man with Graves' ophthalmopathy.

This clonotype was counted many times. The chain couples TRBV2 to TRBJ2-3; no reliable D call. The V gene lost 2 bases and the J gene lost 2 bases, with 11 bases spanning the gap. This CDR3 has 15 residues. Looked up from germline, CDR1 is SNHLY and CDR2 is FYNNEI. This CDR3 is CASSERRQFTDTQYF. For the CDR3, the DNA is TGTGCCAGCAGTGAACGTAGGCAGTTCACAGATACGCAGTATTTT.

This clonotype was seen many times. The chain combines TRBV3-1 with TRBJ1-1; tentatively, D is TRBD1 (6 bases). The germline gives CDR1 LGHDT, CDR2 YNNKEL (reference sequence). The CDR3 totals 14 residues. Trimming took off 9 bases at V and 3 bases at J, with 17 bases between the two ends. CDR3 protein: CASSLRGGHTEAFF. The CDR3 nucleotides are TGTGCCAGTTCTCTTCGGGGGGGGCACACTGAAGCTTTCTTT.

This clonotype came up many times. The chain recombines TRBV3-1 with TRBJ1-1; TRBD1 might be the D (6 bases). Germline V CDR1 and CDR2: LGHDT, YNNKEL (reference sequence). V was trimmed by 5 bases and J by 2 bases, leaving 12 bases between them. This CDR3 has 14 amino acids. This CDR3 reads CASSFRDTNTEAFF. CDR3 bases: TGTGCCAGCAGCTTCCGGGACACTAACACTGAAGCTTTCTTT.

This clonotype was recorded at least ten times. This chain uses TRBV20-1 with TRBJ1-1; D is ambiguous. Germline V gene sequence: CDR1 DFQATT, CDR2 SNEGSKA (reference sequence). The V gene lost 1 base and the J gene lost 2 bases, with 11 bases spanning the gap. The CDR3 totals 14 residues. This CDR3 reads CSARGPGINTEAFF. CDR3 nucleotides: TGCAGTGCTAGAGGTCCCGGGATCAACACTGAAGCTTTCTTT.

The sample holds a few counts of this clonotype. The rearrangement uses TRBV5-1 and TRBJ1-6; 7 bases agree with TRBD1. The germline gives CDR1 SGHRS, CDR2 YFSETQ. The junction had 7 bases not matched to a gene; V was cut back by 4 bases and J by 3 bases. The CDR3 is 16 residues long. CDR3 sequence reads: CASSPDRAGYNSPLHF. CDR3 DNA sequence: TGCGCCAGCAGCCCCGACAGGGCTGGCTATAATTCACCCCTCCACTTT. Full variable domain (outside the CDR3, taken from reference TRBV5-1 and TRBJ1-6): KAGVTQTPRYLIKTRGQQVTLSCSPISGHRSVSWYQQTPGQGLQFLFEYFSETQRNKGNFPGRFSGRQFSNSRSEMNVSTLELGDSALYLCASSPDRAGYNSPLHFGNGTRLTVT.

The chain links TRBV7-9 to TRBJ2-1; D gene uncertain. CDR1 is SEHNR, CDR2 FQNEAQ, per germline (reference sequence). V lost 6 bases and J 8 bases, leaving 11 bases between the germline ends. CDR3 length equals 12 residues. CDR3 sequence (DNA): TGTGCCAGCAGGCCTGCAAGGTATGAGCAGTTCTTC. It encodes CASRPARYEQFF.

In nucleotides, the CDR3 is TGCGCCAGCAGCCAAGTAAGAGGAGAGACCCAGTACTTC. Translating gives CASSQVRGETQYF. This chain uses TRBV4-1 with TRBJ2-5; D uncertain. The germline V gene has CDR1 MGHRA and CDR2 YSYEKL. The CDR3 totals 13 residues. V lost 1 base, J lost 4 bases, and 7 bases lay in between.

The rearrangement links TRBV9 to TRBJ2-2; 7 bases line up with TRBD2. V was clipped by 0 bases and J by 6 bases; unmatched bases: 2. Germline V gene data show CDR1 as SGDLS and CDR2 as YYNGEE. The CDR3 runs to 14 residues. The CDR3 nucleotides are TGTGCCAGCAGCGTAGGACTAGCCGCCGGGGAGCTGTTTTTT. Protein product: CASSVGLAAGELFF.

J is TRBJ2-7 and V is TRBV20-1; 16 bases are a match to TRBD2. With V trimmed by 0 bases and J by 7 bases, 6 bases remained unmatched. CDR1 is DFQATT, CDR2 SNEGSKA, per germline (reference sequence). The CDR3 is made up of 16 amino acids. DNA for the CDR3: TGCAGTGCTAGAGACGACGGGACTAGCGGGGGGGTGGAGCAGTACTTC. Translation gives CSARDDGTSGGVEQYF.

This clonotype was counted a few times. The J gene is TRBJ1-1, the V gene TRBV29-1; TRBD1 matches 8 bases. The V gene end was trimmed by 7 bases and the J gene end by 1 base; junction bases not matched to a gene: 5. Per germline, CDR1 SQVTM and CDR2 ANQGSEA. This CDR3 has 13 amino acids. CDR3 sequence: CSADRGKNTEAFF. The CDR3 bases are TGCAGCGCTGACAGGGGAAAGAACACTGAAGCTTTCTTT.

This clonotype was counted only a few times. The chain couples TRBV7-8 to TRBJ1-1, with a weak D call TRBD1 (5 bases). Germline V gene sequence: CDR1 SGHVS, CDR2 FQNEAQ. The CDR3 contains 15 residues. Trimming removed 5 bases from V and 0 bases from J, with 13 bases in between. This chain's CDR3 is CASSLRQTMNTEAFF. In DNA form, the CDR3 reads TGTGCCAGCAGCCTTAGACAGACCATGAACACTGAAGCTTTCTTT.

This clonotype was picked up many times. The J gene is TRBJ1-2, the V gene TRBV9; perhaps TRBD1 as D (6 bases). Per the germline V gene, CDR1 is SGDLS and CDR2 is YYNGEE. V lost 4 bases to trimming and J lost 6 bases, with 22 bases between them. The CDR3 totals 16 residues. CDR3 amino acids: CASSHHRDSRGDGYTF. The CDR3 DNA reads TGTGCCAGCAGCCACCACAGGGACTCAAGGGGGGATGGCTACACCTTC. Full variable domain (rest looked up from reference TRBV9 and TRBJ1-2): DSGVTQTPKHLITATGQRVTLRCSPRSGDLSVYWYQQSLDQGLQFLIQYYNGEERAKGNILERFSAQQFPDLHSELNLSSLELGDSALYFCASSHHRDSRGDGYTFGSGTRLTVV.